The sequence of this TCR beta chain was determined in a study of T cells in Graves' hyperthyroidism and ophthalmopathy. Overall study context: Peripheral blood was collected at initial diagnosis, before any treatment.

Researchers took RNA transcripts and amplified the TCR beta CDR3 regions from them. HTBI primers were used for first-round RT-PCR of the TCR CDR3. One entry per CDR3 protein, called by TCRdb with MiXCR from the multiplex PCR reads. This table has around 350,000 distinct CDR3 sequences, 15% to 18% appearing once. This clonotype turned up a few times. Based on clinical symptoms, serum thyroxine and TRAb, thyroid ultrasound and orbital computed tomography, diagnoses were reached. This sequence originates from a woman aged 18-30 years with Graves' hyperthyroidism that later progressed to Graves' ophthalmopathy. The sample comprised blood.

CDR3 nucleotides: TGTGCCAGTAGTAAAACGCCAGTTGACAATGAGCAGTTCTTC. This translates into CASSKTPVDNEQFF. V and J are TRBV19 and TRBJ2-1; no reliable D call. Germline V gene sequence: CDR1 LNHDA, CDR2 SQIVND (reference sequence). V was pared by 4 bases and J by 5 bases, with 12 bases between. The CDR3 is 14 amino acids.